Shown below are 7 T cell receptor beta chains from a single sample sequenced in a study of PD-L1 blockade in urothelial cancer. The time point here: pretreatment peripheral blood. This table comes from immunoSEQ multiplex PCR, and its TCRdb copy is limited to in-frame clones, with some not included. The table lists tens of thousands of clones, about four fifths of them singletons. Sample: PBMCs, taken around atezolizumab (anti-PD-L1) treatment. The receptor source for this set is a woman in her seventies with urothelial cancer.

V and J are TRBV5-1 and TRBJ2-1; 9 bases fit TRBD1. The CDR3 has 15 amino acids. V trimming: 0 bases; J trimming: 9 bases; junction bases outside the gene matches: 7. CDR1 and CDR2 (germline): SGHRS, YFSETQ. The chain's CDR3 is CASSLAGDRETEQFF. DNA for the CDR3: TGCGCCAGCAGCTTGGCGGGGGACAGGGAGACTGAGCAGTTCTTC.

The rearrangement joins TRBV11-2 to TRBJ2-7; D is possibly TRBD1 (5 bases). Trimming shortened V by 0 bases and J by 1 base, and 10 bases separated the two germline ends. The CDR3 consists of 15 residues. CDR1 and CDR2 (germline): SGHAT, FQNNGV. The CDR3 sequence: CASSLEAGPSYEQYF. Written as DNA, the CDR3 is TGTGCCAGCAGCTTAGAGGCAGGGCCATCCTACGAGCAGTACTTC.

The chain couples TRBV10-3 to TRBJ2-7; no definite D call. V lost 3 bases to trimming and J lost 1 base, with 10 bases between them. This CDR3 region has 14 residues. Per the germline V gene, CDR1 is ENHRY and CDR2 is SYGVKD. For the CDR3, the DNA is TGTGCCATCAGTGACGTTCCCGGGTCCTACGAGCAGTACTTC. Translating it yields CAISDVPGSYEQYF.

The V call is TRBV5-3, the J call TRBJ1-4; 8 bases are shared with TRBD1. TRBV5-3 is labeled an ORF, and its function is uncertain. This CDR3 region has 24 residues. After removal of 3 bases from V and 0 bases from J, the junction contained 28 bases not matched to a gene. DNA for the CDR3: TGTGCCAGAAGCTCGGACAGGGAGGTTTCGGATTCCTTGGATACTCCTGCAACTAATGAAAAACTGTTTTTT. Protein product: CARSSDREVSDSLDTPATNEKLFF.

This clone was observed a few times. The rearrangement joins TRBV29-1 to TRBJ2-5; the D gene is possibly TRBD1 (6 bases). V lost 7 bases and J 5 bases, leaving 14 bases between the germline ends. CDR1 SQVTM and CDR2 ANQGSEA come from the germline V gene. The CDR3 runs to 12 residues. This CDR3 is CSARGGDETQYF. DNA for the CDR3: TGCAGCGCGCGAGGGGGAGACGAGACCCAGTACTTC. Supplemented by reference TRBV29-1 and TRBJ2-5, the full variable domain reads SAVISQKPSRDICQRGTSLTIQCQVDSQVTMMFWYRQQPGQSLTLIATANQGSEATYESGFVIDKFPISRPNLTFSTLTVSNMSPEDSSIYLCSARGGDETQYFGPGTRLLVL.

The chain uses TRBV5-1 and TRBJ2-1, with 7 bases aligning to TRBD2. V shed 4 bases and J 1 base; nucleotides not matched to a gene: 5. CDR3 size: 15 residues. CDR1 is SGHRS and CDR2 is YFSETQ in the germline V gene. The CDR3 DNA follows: TGCGCCAGCAGCCCCTCAGCGGGGTCCTACAATGAGCAGTTCTTC. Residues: CASSPSAGSYNEQFF.

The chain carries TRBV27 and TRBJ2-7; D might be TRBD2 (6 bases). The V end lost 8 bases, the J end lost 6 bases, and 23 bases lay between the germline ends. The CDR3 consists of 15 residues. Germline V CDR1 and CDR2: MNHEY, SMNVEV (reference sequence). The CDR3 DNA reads TGTGCCAGCCGGGGGTTGGAGGCAGGGCTGGGCGAGCAGTACTTC. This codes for CASRGLEAGLGEQYF.